The 27 T cell receptor beta chains below come from one sample, sequenced in a study of OX40 agonist ivuxolimab in advanced cancers. Profiled with immunoSEQ multiplex PCR; TCRdb holds only in-frame clones, not every one. Of 30,000 to 40,000 clones in the sample, about 84% were seen once. The sequencing used CD4+ or CD8+ T cells sorted from blood, collected in a trial of the OX40 agonist ivuxolimab. The receptors come from an adult with an advanced solid tumor such as melanoma, head and neck, liver or kidney cancer.

This rearrangement joins TRBV6-1 to TRBJ1-1; no firm D call. Per germline, CDR1 MNHNS and CDR2 SASEGT. The length of the CDR3 is 13 residues. V was cut by 6 bases and J by 1 base, with 9 bases left in between. The CDR3 is CASRENENTEAFF. In DNA form, the CDR3 reads TGTGCCAGCAGAGAGAATGAGAACACTGAAGCTTTCTTT.

The chain couples TRBV6-1 to TRBJ2-2; the D gene is possibly TRBD1 (5 bases). Germline loops: CDR1 MNHNS, CDR2 SASEGT. V was cut by 5 bases and J by 5 bases, with 9 bases left in between. This CDR3 spans 13 amino acids. The DNA of the CDR3 is TGTGCCAGCAGTCGGACATCGACCGGGGAGCTGTTTTTT. Translating gives CASSRTSTGELFF.

This sequence joins TRBV11-2 and TRBJ2-1, with TRBD2 matching 8 bases. V trimming: 6 bases; J trimming: 5 bases; junction bases outside the gene matches: 12. Germline assignment: CDR1 SGHAT and CDR2 FQNNGV. The CDR3 loop spans 16 amino acids. CDR3 nucleotides: TGTGCCAGCAGGAGGGGCCTGGGCGGGAGGAACAATGAGCAGTTCTTC. Its protein is CASRRGLGGRNNEQFF. Filled out from reference TRBV11-2 and TRBJ2-1, the complete variable domain reads EAGVAQSPRYKIIEKRQSVAFWCNPISGHATLYWYQQILGQGPKLLIQFQNNGVVDDSQLPKDRFSAERLKGVDSTLKIQPAKLEDSAVYLCASRRGLGGRNNEQFFGPGTRLTVL.

The V and J genes are TRBV18 and TRBJ1-3; D possibly corresponds to TRBD1 (5 bases). CDR1 is KGHSH, CDR2 LQKENI, per germline. V gave up 0 bases and J gave up 4 bases, with 10 bases separating them. The CDR3 spans 15 residues. CDR3 bases: TGTGCCAGCTCACCACCAGCAGGGTCCGGAAACACCATATATTTT. Amino acids: CASSPPAGSGNTIYF.

This clone was found once. V and J are TRBV5-4 and TRBJ2-5; TRBD2 matches at 8 bases. From germline, CDR1 is SGHNT and CDR2 YYREEE (reference sequence). The CDR3 is made up of 16 amino acids. J lost 1 base, V lost 5 bases, and 10 bases had no gene match. Here the CDR3 reads CASSPAGGGFQETQYF. In nucleotides, the CDR3 is TGTGCCAGCAGTCCTGCGGGAGGCGGTTTCCAAGAGACCCAGTACTTC.

In regard to this clone: A much larger clone sits a single nucleotide away, making a read error possible. This rearrangement joins TRBV6-1 to TRBJ1-1; D perhaps matches TRBD1 (6 bases). From germline, CDR1 is MNHNS and CDR2 SASEGT. The CDR3 is 15 residues long. As DNA, the CDR3 is TGTGCCAACAGTGAAGGGGGGAAGGGGAACACTGAAGCTTTCTTT. This encodes CANSEGGKGNTEAFF.

CDR3 protein: CASSQPGTNEQFF. As DNA, the CDR3 is TGCGCCAGCAGCCAACCTGGGACGAATGAGCAGTTCTTC. The rearrangement uses TRBV4-3 and TRBJ2-1; D tentatively fits TRBD1 or TRBD2 (5 bases each). This CDR3 is built from 13 residues. From germline, CDR1 is LGHNA and CDR2 YSLEER. V lost 2 bases and J 7 bases, leaving 9 bases between the germline ends.

This clone was picked up a small number of times. The chain employs TRBV2 and TRBJ2-1; tentative D call: TRBD2 (6 bases). With 5 bases removed from V and 4 bases from J, the gap between germline ends came to 15 bases. This CDR3 is 15 amino acids long. Germline CDR1 reads SNHLY; CDR2 reads FYNNEI. CDR3 nucleotides: TGTGCCAGCAGTTTGACTAGGGGAGCATACAATGAGCAGTTCTTC. It codes for CASSLTRGAYNEQFF. The variable domain in full, completed from reference TRBV2 and TRBJ2-1, reads EPEVTQTPSHQVTQMGQEVILRCVPISNHLYFYWYRQILGQKVEFLVSFYNNEISEKSEIFDDQFSVERPDGSNFTLKIRSTKLEDSAMYFCASSLTRGAYNEQFFGPGTRLTVL.

This clone appeared once. The chain has TRBV2 and TRBJ1-3; weak D call: TRBD1 (5 bases). Germline values: CDR1 SNHLY, CDR2 FYNNEI. The CDR3 consists of 15 residues. Trimming pared 6 bases from V and 0 bases from J, leaving 12 bases between. The CDR3 sequence: CASSLWGFSGNTIYF. CDR3 coding DNA: TGTGCCAGCAGCTTATGGGGGTTCTCTGGAAACACCATATATTTT.

The rearrangement joins TRBV5-1 to TRBJ2-1, with 11 bases aligning to TRBD2. Looked up from germline, CDR1 is SGHRS and CDR2 is YFSETQ. The CDR3 totals 15 residues. Losses at the gene ends were 4 bases for V and 5 bases for J; bases not matched to a gene: 5. The CDR3 reads CASSPGTSGNNEQFF. In DNA form, the CDR3 reads TGCGCCAGCAGCCCTGGGACTAGCGGAAACAATGAGCAGTTCTTC. Full variable domain (outside the CDR3, taken from reference TRBV5-1 and TRBJ2-1): KAGVTQTPRYLIKTRGQQVTLSCSPISGHRSVSWYQQTPGQGLQFLFEYFSETQRNKGNFPGRFSGRQFSNSRSEMNVSTLELGDSALYLCASSPGTSGNNEQFFGPGTRLTVL.

The chain employs TRBV9 and TRBJ2-5; 8 nucleotides match TRBD2. The germline gives CDR1 SGDLS, CDR2 YYNGEE. This CDR3 has 14 amino acids. V was pared by 2 bases and J by 2 bases, with 2 bases of the junction left unmatched. The CDR3 nucleotides read TGTGCCAGCAGCGTGTCTAGCGGGCAAGAGACCCAGTACTTC. This encodes CASSVSSGQETQYF.

The chain recombines TRBV5-6 with TRBJ1-6; D not resolved. The germline V and J ends were trimmed by 1 base and 7 bases, with 9 bases remaining between them. The CDR3 covers 14 residues. Germline V gene data show CDR1 as SGHDT and CDR2 as YYEEEE. CDR3 sequence (DNA): TGTGCCAGCAGCTTGATTACGGAGAATTCACCCCTCCACTTT. The encoded protein is CASSLITENSPLHF.

The chain combines TRBV5-6 with TRBJ2-1, with 8 bases aligning to TRBD1. Trimming cost V 5 bases and J 1 base; bases outside gene matches: 11. The germline V gene has CDR1 SGHDT and CDR2 YYEEEE. The CDR3 consists of 17 residues. Here the CDR3 DNA reads TGTGCCAGCAGGTCGCGAATGGACAGGGAATCCTACAATGAGCAGTTCTTC. Its translation: CASRSRMDRESYNEQFF. The whole variable domain, filled in from reference TRBV5-6 and TRBJ2-1, reads DAGVTQSPTHLIKTRGQQVTLRCSPKSGHDTVSWYQQALGQGPQFIFQYYEEEERQRGNFPDRFSGHQFPNYSSELNVNALLLGDSALYLCASRSRMDRESYNEQFFGPGTRLTVL.

The chain is built from TRBV10-1 and TRBJ2-1, with 10 bases identical to TRBD2. The CDR3 is 15 amino acids. The germline gives CDR1 WNHNN, CDR2 SYGVQD (reference sequence). Trimming cost V 2 bases and J 6 bases; bases outside gene matches: 4. The CDR3 sequence: CASSEVLAGSNEQFF. The CDR3 nucleotides read TGCGCCAGCAGTGAGGTACTAGCGGGATCCAATGAGCAGTTCTTC.

The sample holds one count of this clone. The rearrangement uses TRBV27 and TRBJ2-1; D not resolved. CDR3 length: 13 amino acids. Germline V gives CDR1 MNHEY, CDR2 SMNVEV (reference sequence). The ends were cut back, 1 base at V and 7 bases at J, with 8 bases in the middle. The CDR3: CASSLFVGNEQFF. As DNA, the CDR3 is TGTGCCAGCAGTTTATTTGTCGGGAATGAGCAGTTCTTC.

The chain uses TRBV11-1 and TRBJ1-1; D call uncertain. V was cut by 1 base and J by 8 bases, with 8 bases left in between. The CDR3 runs to 12 residues. Germline values: CDR1 SGHAT, CDR2 FQDESV (reference sequence). CDR3 sequence reads: CASSLDGLEAFF. DNA for the CDR3: TGTGCCAGCAGCTTAGACGGCCTAGAAGCTTTCTTT.

The CDR3 DNA follows: TGTGCCAGCAGCTTAGACGAGAGCTCCTATAATTCACCCCTCCACTTT. This sequence encodes CASSLDESSYNSPLHF. The J gene is TRBJ1-6, the V gene TRBV11-2; D remains unclear. V was trimmed by 0 bases and J by 0 bases, leaving 6 bases between them. This CDR3 is 16 amino acids long. Germline V CDR1 and CDR2: SGHAT, FQNNGV.

The chain is built from TRBV7-9 and TRBJ2-2, with D possibly being TRBD1 (5 bases). Deletions cut 2 bases from V and 7 bases from J, with 11 bases between. The CDR3 sequence is 14 residues long. Germline V CDR1 and CDR2: SEHNR, FQNEAQ (reference sequence). DNA of the CDR3: TGTGCCAGCAGCTTATCCAGGGCTGGCGGGGAGCTGTTTTTT. Translation: CASSLSRAGGELFF.

This clone was picked up one time. This rearrangement joins TRBV6-6 to TRBJ1-2; 9 bases agree with TRBD1. This CDR3 is 15 amino acids long. In germline, CDR1 is MNHNY, CDR2 SVGAGI (reference sequence). Trimming took 6 bases from V and 5 from J; bases not matched to a gene: 10. The CDR3, as DNA: TGTGCCAGCAGCCCCAGGGGGGGACAGGGATATGGCTACACCTTC. Amino acid sequence: CASSPRGGQGYGYTF.

The chain combines TRBV19 with TRBJ2-7; D is tentatively TRBD1 or TRBD2 (5 bases each). The V and J ends lost 8 bases and 3 bases respectively, with 11 bases between them. Germline V CDR1 and CDR2: LNHDA, SQIVND (reference sequence). CDR3 length equals 12 residues. CDR3 sequence reads: CASGDLLYEQYF. The CDR3 DNA reads as TGTGCCAGTGGGGACCTTCTCTACGAGCAGTACTTC.

The V and J genes are TRBV18 and TRBJ1-4; 9 bases fit TRBD1. In germline, CDR1 is KGHSH, CDR2 LQKENI. The CDR3 sequence is 15 residues long. Trimming cost V 0 bases and J 7 bases; bases outside gene matches: 3. CDR3 nucleotides: TGTGCCAGCTCACCACCGGGACAGGGAGGTGAAAAACTGTTTTTT. Translated, it gives CASSPPGQGGEKLFF.

The chain combines TRBV6-5 with TRBJ1-2; unclear D gene. The V gene's germline CDR1 is MNHEY and CDR2 SVGAGI. V lost 0 bases to trimming and J lost 4 bases, with 6 bases between them. The length of the CDR3 is 13 residues. DNA of the CDR3: TGTGCCAGCAGTTACTCGACCCCCTATGGCTACACCTTC. Translated: CASSYSTPYGYTF.

This rearrangement joins TRBV7-9 to TRBJ1-5, with D perhaps matching TRBD1 (5 bases). The CDR3 spans 15 residues. V was cut by 1 base and J by 2 bases, with 9 bases left in between. Germline CDR1 and CDR2: SEHNR and FQNEAQ (reference sequence). The CDR3 spells CASSLVQGGNQPQHF. The CDR3 DNA follows: TGTGCCAGCAGCTTAGTCCAGGGAGGCAATCAGCCCCAGCATTTT.

This clone appeared once. The chain has TRBV2 and TRBJ2-4; the match to TRBD2 covers 7 bases. This CDR3 is built from 13 residues. CDR1 and CDR2 (germline): SNHLY, FYNNEI. Unmatched junction bases numbered 2, after V lost 4 bases and J lost 5 bases. The CDR3 nucleotides read TGTGCCAGCAGTGCCCTAGCGGAAAACATTCAGTACTTC. Translated, it gives CASSALAENIQYF.

The rearrangement uses TRBV2 and TRBJ2-2; a weak D match, TRBD1 (6 bases). V shed 2 bases and J shed 6 bases, with 13 bases lying between them. The CDR3 has 15 amino acids. CDR1 is SNHLY, CDR2 FYNNEI, per germline. The CDR3 DNA reads TGTGCCAGCAGTGAAAGCCAGGGGTGGTCCGGGGAGCTGTTTTTT. It yields the protein CASSESQGWSGELFF.

The J gene is TRBJ1-2, the V gene TRBV28; D unclear. This CDR3 comprises 17 residues. Trimming took 5 bases from V and 0 from J, leaving 19 bases between them. The germline gives CDR1 MDHEN, CDR2 SYDVKM. As DNA, the CDR3 is TGTGCCAGCAGTAGCAACTTCGGACGTCCCTCTAACTATGGCTACACCTTC. Translated, it gives CASSSNFGRPSNYGYTF.

The rearrangement joins TRBV28 to TRBJ2-7; possibly TRBD2 for D (5 bases). Trimming cost V 4 bases and J 6 bases, with 10 bases left between them. The CDR3 has 12 residues. Germline-derived CDR1 and CDR2 are MDHEN and SYDVKM. The CDR3 region is CASSSQRSEQYF. DNA of the CDR3: TGTGCCAGCAGTTCACAGCGGTCCGAGCAGTACTTC.